The T cell receptor (beta chain) described here comes from a study of blood T cells in healthy people across ages. Study-level results: The CMV status of each donor remained undetermined, and this could have confounded shifts in expanded clonotypes.

As concerns this clonotype: Its target is not known.

The germline V gene has CDR1 MNHEY and CDR2 SMNVEV (reference sequence). The CDR3 sequence is 13 residues long. V was shortened by 7 bases and J by 6 bases, with 14 bases between the two germline ends. For the second PCR, which ran for about 7 to 11 cycles, a sample-barcoded 5' primer and a J-beta primer mix were used. Individual samples furnished no less than 2.5 million CDR3-containing paired-end reads apiece. Each CDR3 protein is one row after TCRdb ran MiXCR on the 5' RACE reads. Of under 1,100,000 distinct CDR3 sequences in the sample, roughly 24% were seen once. These same records also appear under a second study, on T cells of mothers and their children.

The J gene is TRBJ2-3, the V gene TRBV27; unclear D gene. Sequencing used blood. The receptor's source is a girl aged 2 to 10 in good health. For the CDR3, the DNA is TGTGCCAGCACGAGCGCCTTGGGGGATACGCAGTATTTT. This sequence encodes CASTSALGDTQYF.